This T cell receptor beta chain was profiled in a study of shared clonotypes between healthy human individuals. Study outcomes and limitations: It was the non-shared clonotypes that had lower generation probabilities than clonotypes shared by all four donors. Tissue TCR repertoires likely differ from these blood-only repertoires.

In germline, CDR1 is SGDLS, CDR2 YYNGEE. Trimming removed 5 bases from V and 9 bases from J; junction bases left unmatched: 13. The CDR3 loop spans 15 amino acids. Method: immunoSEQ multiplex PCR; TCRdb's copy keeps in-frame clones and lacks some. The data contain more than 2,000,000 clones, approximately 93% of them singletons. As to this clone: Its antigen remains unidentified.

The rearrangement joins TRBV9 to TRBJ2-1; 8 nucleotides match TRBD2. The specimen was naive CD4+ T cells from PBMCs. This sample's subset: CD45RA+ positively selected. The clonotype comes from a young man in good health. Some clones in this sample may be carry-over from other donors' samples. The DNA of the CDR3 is TGTGCCAGCAGACCCGCTGGGCGGGAGGAAGGTGAGCAGTTCTTC. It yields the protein CASRPAGREEGEQFF. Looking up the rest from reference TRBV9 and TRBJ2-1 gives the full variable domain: DSGVTQTPKHLITATGQRVTLRCSPRSGDLSVYWYQQSLDQGLQFLIQYYNGEERAKGNILERFSAQQFPDLHSELNLSSLELGDSALYFCASRPAGREEGEQFFGPGTRLTVL.